Following are 2 T cell receptor beta chains from one sample sequenced in a study of blood T cell repertoires in COVID-19. TCRdb's table, derived via immunoSEQ multiplex PCR, lists solely in-frame clones and lacks some. The sample consists of 65,000 to 85,000 clones, 80% to 95% of them appearing once. Sequences were obtained from peripheral blood. Receptor source: a human donor in a cohort sampled during active COVID-19.

The chain combines TRBV30 with TRBJ1-2; TRBD1 is a possible D gene (5 bases). This CDR3 region has 15 residues. The V end was cut by 3 bases, the J end by 1 base, with 15 bases between. Germline-derived CDR1 and CDR2 are GTSNPN and SVGIG (reference sequence). The CDR3 region is CAWREGRNHNYGYTF. CDR3 DNA: TGTGCCTGGAGAGAGGGGAGGAACCATAACTATGGCTACACCTTC. Based on the CDR3 plus reference TRBV30 and TRBJ1-2, the full variable domain is SQTIHQWPATLVQPVGSPLSLECTVEGTSNPNLYWYRQAAGRGLQLLFYSVGIGQISSEVPQNLSASRPQDRQFILSSKKLLLSDSGFYLCAWREGRNHNYGYTFGSGTRLTVV.

The CDR3 nucleotides are TGTGCCACTTTCAGGGATATTGCCGGGAACACTGAAGCTTTCTTT. Its protein product is CATFRDIAGNTEAFF. The V gene is TRBV2, the J gene TRBJ1-1; tentatively, D is TRBD1 (5 bases). The CDR3 spans 15 residues. Trimming left V 10 bases short and J 1 base short, with 19 bases between. The germline V gene has CDR1 SNHLY and CDR2 FYNNEI.